This TCR beta chain was recovered during a study of human CD8 memory T cell subsets. Study results and limitations: Stem-like memory and precursor exhausted T cell repertoires had very little in common with each other. Among the subsets, Chao1 estimates suggested that stem-like memory T cells were more diverse than precursor exhausted T cells.

Generation of TCR beta libraries used UMI-labeled 5' RACE. TCRdb reprocessed the 5' RACE reads; each CDR3 protein has one entry and no DNA is given. The sample holds about 10,000 distinct CDR3 sequences. Isolation of the PBMC, which involved density gradient separation, used buffy coats from healthy donors. Total CD8+ T cells were enriched by a separation that was negative and magnetic. There are 13 residues in the CDR3. Germline CDR1 and CDR2: SQVTM and ANQGSEA. In regard to this clonotype: Its target is not known.

The chain recombines TRBV29-1 with TRBJ1-2. This sequence originates from a human donor in good health. Sequenced material: CD8+ stem-like memory T cells (TSCM and TCM) sorted from PBMCs. The subset was: stem-like memory CD8 T cells (TSTEM), CCR7+ PD-1- TIGIT-. The CDR3 sequence is CSVVEGLHYGYTF.